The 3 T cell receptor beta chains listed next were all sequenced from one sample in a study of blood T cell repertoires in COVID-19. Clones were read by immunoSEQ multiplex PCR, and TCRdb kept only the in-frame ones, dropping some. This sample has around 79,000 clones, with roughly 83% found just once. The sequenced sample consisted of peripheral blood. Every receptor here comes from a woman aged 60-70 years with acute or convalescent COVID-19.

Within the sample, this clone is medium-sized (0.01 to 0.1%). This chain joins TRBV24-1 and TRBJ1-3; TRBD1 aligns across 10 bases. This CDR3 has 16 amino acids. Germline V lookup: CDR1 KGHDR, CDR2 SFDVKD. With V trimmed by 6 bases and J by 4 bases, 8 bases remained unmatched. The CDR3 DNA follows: TGTGCCACCAGTTCCCGGGACAGGGGTTCGGGAAACACCATATATTTT. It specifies CATSSRDRGSGNTIYF.

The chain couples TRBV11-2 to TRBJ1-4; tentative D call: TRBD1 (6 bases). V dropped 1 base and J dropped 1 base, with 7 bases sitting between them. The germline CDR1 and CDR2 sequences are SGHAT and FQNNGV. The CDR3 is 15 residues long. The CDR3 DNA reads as TGTGCCAGCAGCTTAGTAGGGGGAACTAATGAAAAACTGTTTTTT. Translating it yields CASSLVGGTNEKLFF.

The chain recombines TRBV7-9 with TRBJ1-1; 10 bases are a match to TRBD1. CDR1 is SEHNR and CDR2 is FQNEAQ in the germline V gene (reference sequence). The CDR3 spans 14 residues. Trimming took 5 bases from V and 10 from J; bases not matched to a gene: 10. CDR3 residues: CASSAGTGDGGAFF. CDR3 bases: TGTGCCAGCAGCGCGGGGACAGGGGACGGGGGAGCTTTCTTT.